This T cell receptor (beta chain) was retrieved from a study of T-cell memory formation after mild COVID-19. Whole-study findings and limits: The SARS-CoV-2 specificity of second-wave clones reaching peak at day 37 remained unverified.

This clonotype was seen only a few times. Its antigen remains unidentified. Each CDR3 protein is one row after TCRdb ran MiXCR on the 5' RACE reads. The sample has around 110,000 distinct CDR3 sequences; under 15% are singletons. The TCR comes from a man aged 18 to 35 who had mild COVID-19 (a few samples of this study predate the infection). Cell type and time point are not known. The sequencing input was PBMCs or a T cell subset sorted from them (not recorded which).

CDR3 sequence reads: CASSLRGESSYEQYV. DNA of the CDR3: TGTGCCAGCAGCTTGAGGGGCGAGAGCTCCTACGAGCAGTACGTC. V is TRBV7-8 and J is TRBJ2-7, with D perhaps assigned TRBD1 or TRBD2 (5 bases each). Trimming took off 3 bases at V and 0 bases at J, with 12 bases between the two ends. The germline V gene has CDR1 SGHVS and CDR2 FQNEAQ. The length of the CDR3 is 15 residues.